These 17 T cell receptor beta chains were all obtained from the same sample, sequenced in a study of neoadjuvant anti-PD-1 for oral cavity cancer. The method was immunoSEQ multiplex PCR; TCRdb's version includes in-frame clones alone and lacks a portion of them. The data contain approximately 45,000 clones, approximately 80% of them singletons. Time point in this sample: after neoadjuvant nivolumab, at surgical resection. This material consisted of PBMCs, taken after nivolumab (anti-PD-1) treatment. The source is a person between 40 and 79 years old with oral cavity squamous cell carcinoma.

V gene TRBV27 combines with J gene TRBJ1-1; TRBD1 aligns across 9 bases. The ends lost 2 bases at V and 1 base at J; junction bases unmatched: 5. The CDR3 has 16 amino acids. Germline lookup yields CDR1 MNHEY and CDR2 SMNVEV (reference sequence). CDR3 sequence: CASSLGWGQGNTEAFF. In nucleotides, the CDR3 is TGTGCCAGCAGTTTAGGTTGGGGACAGGGGAACACTGAAGCTTTCTTT.

This clone has more than one count but fewer than ten. This sequence joins TRBV6-5 and TRBJ1-5; D not certain. Germline CDR1 MNHEY, CDR2 SVGAGI. The CDR3 runs 12 residues. Trimming cost V 6 bases and J 4 bases, with 7 bases left between them. The CDR3 here is CASREGNQPQHF. The CDR3 DNA reads TGTGCCAGCAGGGAGGGTAATCAGCCCCAGCATTTT.

In DNA form, the CDR3 reads TGTGCCAGCAGCTGGACGCGGGGAGCAGATACGCAGTATTTT. It codes for CASSWTRGADTQYF. The chain links TRBV5-8 to TRBJ2-3, with a weak D call TRBD2 (6 bases). Germline CDR1 is SGHTS and CDR2 is YDEGEE. The CDR3 has 14 amino acids. Trimming cost V 3 bases and J 4 bases, with 12 bases left between them.

This clone has only one observation. The chain recombines TRBV6-5 with TRBJ2-3; D is perhaps TRBD1 (5 bases). Germline values: CDR1 MNHEY, CDR2 SVGAGI. The CDR3 extends over 16 amino acids. Trimming stripped 2 bases from V and 0 bases from J, with 12 bases between. The DNA for the CDR3 is TGTGCCAGCAGTTACGACAGCCACCTTAGCACAGATACGCAGTATTTT. Protein product: CASSYDSHLSTDTQYF.

V and J are TRBV6-1 and TRBJ2-2, with 7 bases lining up with TRBD1. The germline V gene has CDR1 MNHNS and CDR2 SASEGT. CDR3 length: 13 amino acids. The J segment lost 8 bases and the V segment lost 7 bases, leaving 7 bases of the junction unmatched. The CDR3 DNA reads TGTGCCAGCACCAGGGGGAAGATAGGGGAGCTGTTTTTT. Amino acid sequence: CASTRGKIGELFF.

This chain uses TRBV5-1 with TRBJ2-7; D may be TRBD1 or TRBD2 (5 bases each). This CDR3 region has 16 residues. V lost 1 base, J lost 2 bases, and 16 bases lay in between. Germline V gene lookup returns CDR1 SGHRS and CDR2 YFSETQ. CDR3 coding DNA: TGCGCCAGCAGCTTGATCCAGGGACGGTCGACCTACGAGCAGTACTTC. Translation gives CASSLIQGRSTYEQYF.

V is TRBV19 and J is TRBJ2-7, with D possibly TRBD1 on 6 matching bases. Germline V gene data show CDR1 as LNHDA and CDR2 as SQIVND (reference sequence). The CDR3 spans 15 residues. Trimming shortened V by 7 bases and J by 5 bases, and 21 bases separated the two germline ends. The CDR3 DNA sequence: TGTGCCAGTACCGCCGGATGGACAGCTTCCCACGAGCAGTACTTC. It encodes CASTAGWTASHEQYF.

This chain links TRBV4-1 with TRBJ2-7; D is ambiguous. The CDR3 length is 14 residues. The V gene lost 1 base and the J gene lost 3 bases, with 10 bases spanning the gap. The germline V gene has CDR1 MGHRA and CDR2 YSYEKL. CDR3 sequence reads: CASSQGTANYEQYF. In DNA form, the CDR3 reads TGCGCCAGCAGCCAAGGGACCGCAAACTACGAGCAGTACTTC.

The chain couples TRBV7-9 to TRBJ2-6; tentatively, D is TRBD1 (6 bases). The CDR3 extends over 17 amino acids. CDR1 is SEHNR, CDR2 FQNEAQ, per germline (reference sequence). The ends were cut back, 6 bases at V and 4 bases at J, with 19 bases in the middle. The CDR3, as DNA: TGTGCCAGCAGAAAGTCCGGGACAAGGGTAGGGGCCAACGTCCTGACTTTC. Translated, it gives CASRKSGTRVGANVLTF.

This clone has more than one count but fewer than ten. V is TRBV9 and J is TRBJ1-1; no definite D call. The CDR3 runs 15 residues. Trimming removed 2 bases at V and 1 base at J, with 12 bases between. Germline-derived CDR1 and CDR2 are SGDLS and YYNGEE. The CDR3 coding sequence is TGTGCCAGCAGCGTTGGCGGACCGAGGAACACTGAAGCTTTCTTT. This codes for CASSVGGPRNTEAFF. Complete variable domain (other parts from reference TRBV9 and TRBJ1-1): DSGVTQTPKHLITATGQRVTLRCSPRSGDLSVYWYQQSLDQGLQFLIQYYNGEERAKGNILERFSAQQFPDLHSELNLSSLELGDSALYFCASSVGGPRNTEAFFGQGTRLTVV.

V gene TRBV7-2 combines with J gene TRBJ1-3; no definite D call. Trimming shortened V by 4 bases and J by 4 bases, and 14 bases separated the two germline ends. CDR1 is SGHTA and CDR2 is FQGNSA in the germline V gene. The CDR3 spans 15 residues. The DNA for the CDR3 is TGTGCCAGCAGCTCAACGAGGGTATCGGGAAACACCATATATTTT. Protein sequence: CASSSTRVSGNTIYF.

The chain carries TRBV5-5 and TRBJ1-2; tentative D call: TRBD1 (5 bases). CDR3 size: 16 residues. Trimming cost V 9 bases and J 0 bases, with 21 bases left between them. Germline CDR1 is SGHKS and CDR2 is YYEKEE (reference sequence). CDR3 in amino acids: CATSRGRGLANYGYTF. CDR3 sequence (DNA): TGTGCCACCTCCCGGGGGAGGGGATTGGCTAACTATGGCTACACCTTC.

About this clone: A junction boundary mismatches the germline segment, possibly from a read error. The same CDR3 arises from other DNA sequences in this sample as well. The J gene is TRBJ2-4, the V gene TRBV2, with D unclear. The CDR3 runs to 15 residues. CDR1 SNHLY and CDR2 FYNNEI come from the germline V gene. The CDR3 DNA follows: TGTGCCAGCACATTGCAGGCCGGAGCCAAAAACATTCAGTACTTT. It yields the protein CASTLQAGAKNIQYF.

The count of this clone is one. V and J are TRBV9 and TRBJ1-1; D remains ambiguous. Trimming removed 0 bases at V and 1 base at J, with 16 bases between. The germline V gene has CDR1 SGDLS and CDR2 YYNGEE. The CDR3 is 17 residues long. The CDR3 DNA is TGTGCCAGCAGCGTAGCTTTATGGCCGGATAGGAACACTGAAGCTTTCTTT. This encodes CASSVALWPDRNTEAFF.

This chain connects TRBV27 to TRBJ1-2, with 7 bases that match TRBD1. Germline loops: CDR1 MNHEY, CDR2 SMNVEV (reference sequence). J was trimmed by 4 bases and V by 5 bases; bases with no gene match: 4. This CDR3 region has 13 residues. The CDR3 region is CASSPRGLYGYTF. The CDR3, as DNA: TGTGCCAGCAGTCCGAGGGGGCTCTATGGCTACACCTTC.

V gene TRBV19 combines with J gene TRBJ2-5; D may correspond to TRBD1 or TRBD2 (5 bases each). The J call may be wrong; the DNA end is better matched by TRBJ2-7. Germline lookup yields CDR1 LNHDA and CDR2 SQIVND (reference sequence). The CDR3 loop spans 14 amino acids. CDR3 nucleotide sequence: TGTGCCACCCCGGGTCGAGGGGACTCCTACGAGCAGTACTTC. Translated, it gives CATPGRGDSYEQYF.

The chain links TRBV5-1 to TRBJ1-1, with D unclear. Germline V lookup: CDR1 SGHRS, CDR2 YFSETQ. The CDR3 has 14 residues. Trimming took off 0 bases at V and 1 base at J, with 7 bases between the two ends. For the CDR3, the DNA is TGCGCCAGCAGCTTGGACGGGAAGAACACTGAAGCTTTCTTT. Protein sequence: CASSLDGKNTEAFF.